One and the same sample provided the 26 T cell receptor beta chains below, sequenced in a study of neurological immune-mediated disorders. TCRdb ran MiXCR on the 5' RACE reads and lists one entry per CDR3 protein. The table shows around 130,000 distinct CDR3 sequences, with more than 2.5% occurring only once. The sequenced sample was PBMCs. These receptor sequences come from a woman aged 25 to 39 with multiple sclerosis.

This clonotype was seen many times. This chain links TRBV5-5 with TRBJ2-1; D perhaps matches TRBD2 (6 bases). This CDR3 contains 13 residues. The ends were cut back, 1 base at V and 8 bases at J, with 10 bases in the middle. Per germline, CDR1 SGHKS and CDR2 YYEKEE (reference sequence). The CDR3 bases are TGTGCCAGCAGCTTGCGAGCGGGCGATGAGCAGTTCTTC. Its translation is CASSLRAGDEQFF.

This clonotype was picked up many times. The chain combines TRBV7-9 with TRBJ1-4; D remains unclear. V was cut by 1 base and J by 7 bases, with 16 bases left in between. CDR1 and CDR2 from the germline V gene are SEHNR and FQNEAQ (reference sequence). This CDR3 has 16 residues. CDR3: CASSLVSDFRGEKLFF. The CDR3 region has the DNA TGTGCCAGCAGCTTAGTATCGGACTTCCGTGGTGAAAAACTGTTTTTT.

This clonotype was counted ten times or more. J is TRBJ2-1 and V is TRBV6-2 or TRBV6-3; maybe TRBD1 (5 bases). The CDR3 is 15 residues long. Between the trimmed V and J ends, which lost 2 bases and 7 bases, there was a span of 15 bases. Per germline, CDR1 MNHEY and CDR2 SVGEGT. The CDR3 here is CASSYGAEYLNEQFF. DNA of the CDR3: TGTGCCAGCAGTTACGGGGCGGAGTATTTGAATGAGCAGTTCTTC.

This clonotype was counted at least ten times. This chain links TRBV5-1 with TRBJ2-5; TRBD2 matches at 8 bases. The CDR3 loop spans 16 amino acids. CDR1 and CDR2 (germline): SGHRS, YFSETQ. The V gene end was trimmed by 4 bases and the J gene end by 2 bases; junction bases not matched to a gene: 10. DNA of the CDR3: TGCGCCAGCAGCCTGGTAGCTAGCGGGCCTCAAGAGACCCAGTACTTC. This gives the protein CASSLVASGPQETQYF.

This clonotype was seen at least ten times. This chain links TRBV6-1 with TRBJ2-3, with D unclear. This CDR3 spans 14 amino acids. Trimming took 8 bases from V and 1 from J, leaving 13 bases between them. Per the germline V gene, CDR1 is MNHNS and CDR2 is SASEGT. In nucleotides, the CDR3 is TGTGCCAGCTGGGCCCGGCTCGGCACAGATACGCAGTATTTT. It codes for CASWARLGTDTQYF.

This clonotype was picked up many times. This sequence joins TRBV6-2 or TRBV6-3 and TRBJ1-1; TRBD1 might be the D (6 bases). V gave up 7 bases and J gave up 0 bases, with 18 bases separating them. The CDR3 sequence is 16 residues long. The V gene's germline CDR1 is MNHEY and CDR2 SVGEGT. In nucleotides, the CDR3 is TGTGCCAGCACCCCACTCAAGGGACAAATGAACACTGAAGCTTTCTTT. Translating gives CASTPLKGQMNTEAFF.

This clonotype was counted at least ten times. J is TRBJ1-3 and V is TRBV5-1, with TRBD1 as a possible D gene (5 bases). Trimming removed 2 bases at V and 0 bases at J, with 9 bases between. The length of the CDR3 is 15 residues. Germline values: CDR1 SGHRS, CDR2 YFSETQ. DNA for the CDR3: TGCGCCAGCAGCTTCAGCGGGGCCTCTGGAAACACCATATATTTT. It specifies CASSFSGASGNTIYF. The full variable domain, rest sourced from reference TRBV5-1 and TRBJ1-3, is KAGVTQTPRYLIKTRGQQVTLSCSPISGHRSVSWYQQTPGQGLQFLFEYFSETQRNKGNFPGRFSGRQFSNSRSEMNVSTLELGDSALYLCASSFSGASGNTIYFGEGSWLTVV.

This clonotype was recorded many times. CDR3: CASSSPGQGTYEQYF. For the CDR3, the DNA is TGTGCCAGCAGTTCCCCGGGACAGGGGACCTACGAGCAGTACTTC. The chain recombines TRBV6-2 or TRBV6-3 with TRBJ2-7, with 10 positions matching TRBD1. The germline V gene encodes CDR1 MNHEY and CDR2 SVGEGT. Trimming removed 4 bases from V and 2 bases from J; junction bases left unmatched: 5. CDR3 length: 15 amino acids.

This clonotype occurred many times. CDR3 loop: CASSYSSVGGPRQYF. CDR3 coding DNA: TGTGCCAGCAGTTACTCGAGTGTGGGGGGGCCTCGGCAGTACTTC. The chain joins TRBV6-5 to TRBJ2-7; a possible D gene is TRBD2 (7 bases). CDR1 MNHEY and CDR2 SVGAGI come from the germline V gene. Trimming removed 0 bases from V and 9 bases from J, with 18 bases in between. The CDR3 contains 15 residues.

This clonotype has at least ten counts. V usage is TRBV7-8 and J usage is TRBJ1-4, with a weak D call TRBD1 (6 bases). V lost 1 base, J lost 7 bases, and 10 bases lay in between. The CDR3 is 14 amino acids. Germline V gives CDR1 SGHVS, CDR2 FQNEAQ. CDR3 protein: CASSLGGAFEKLFF. The CDR3 DNA follows: TGTGCCAGCAGCTTAGGGGGGGCTTTTGAAAAACTGTTTTTT.

This clonotype was observed many times. J is TRBJ2-3 and V is TRBV7-8; TRBD2 matches 11 bases. With 1 base clipped from V and 1 base from J, the junction kept 13 bases outside the gene matches. This CDR3 comprises 20 residues. CDR1 and CDR2 (germline): SGHVS, FQNEAQ. CDR3 in amino acids: CASSLGLAGGPKFRTDTQYF. CDR3 sequence (DNA): TGTGCCAGCAGCTTAGGATTAGCGGGAGGGCCTAAGTTCCGCACAGATACGCAGTATTTT. The full variable domain, with the rest looked up from reference TRBV7-8 and TRBJ2-3, is GAGVSQSPRYKVAKRGQDVALRCDPISGHVSLFWYQQALGQGPEFLTYFQNEAQLDKSGLPSDRFFAERPEGSVSTLKIQRTQQEDSAVYLCASSLGLAGGPKFRTDTQYFGPGTRLTVL.

This clonotype was recorded many times. V and J are TRBV7-8 and TRBJ2-7; 8 bases align to TRBD2. Unmatched junction bases numbered 10, after V lost 2 bases and J lost 4 bases. Germline CDR1 is SGHVS and CDR2 is FQNEAQ. The CDR3 consists of 16 residues. CDR3 bases: TGTGCCAGCAGCTTATCAGGCCTAGCGGGTGGATACGAGCAGTACTTC. It encodes CASSLSGLAGGYEQYF.

This clonotype was counted many times. The chain combines TRBV5-1 with TRBJ2-2, with a weak D call TRBD1 (6 bases). Trimming took off 2 bases at V and 5 bases at J, with 13 bases between the two ends. The CDR3 is 15 amino acids. Germline V gives CDR1 SGHRS, CDR2 YFSETQ. DNA of the CDR3: TGCGCCAGCAGCTTATGGGGGCGAGCGACCGGGGAGCTGTTTTTT. Amino acids: CASSLWGRATGELFF.

Ten or more counts support this clonotype. The chain joins TRBV5-5 to TRBJ1-1; D is unclear. CDR1 and CDR2 (germline): SGHKS, YYEKEE (reference sequence). This CDR3 is built from 13 residues. V was cut by 4 bases and J by 1 base, with 8 bases left in between. The CDR3 is CASSRKGNTEAFF. The CDR3 nucleotides are TGTGCCAGCAGCCGAAAGGGGAACACTGAAGCTTTCTTT.

This clonotype was seen at least ten times. The chain is built from TRBV20-1 and TRBJ1-3; D ambiguous. This CDR3 comprises 16 residues. Germline CDR1 DFQATT, CDR2 SNEGSKA (reference sequence). Trimming stripped 0 bases from V and 3 bases from J, with 15 bases between. The CDR3, as DNA: TGCAGTGCTAGAGATGGTTCGCGTGTTCTTGGAAACACCATATATTTT. Its translation: CSARDGSRVLGNTIYF.

This clonotype was counted at least ten times. The gene calls are TRBV14 and TRBJ2-7; TRBD1 might be the D (6 bases). V lost 1 base and J 7 bases, leaving 14 bases between the germline ends. The CDR3 sequence is 14 residues long. The germline CDR1 and CDR2 sequences are SGHDN and FVKESK. The CDR3 spells CASSQARTAGEQYF. The CDR3 nucleotides are TGTGCCAGCAGCCAAGCGAGGACAGCCGGGGAGCAGTACTTC.

This clonotype was seen a few times. The chain uses TRBV20-1 and TRBJ2-1; unclear D gene. V lost 1 base and J 4 bases, leaving 8 bases between the germline ends. CDR1 DFQATT and CDR2 SNEGSKA come from the germline V gene (reference sequence). The CDR3 covers 13 residues. The CDR3 is CSARVQPYNEQFF. In DNA form, the CDR3 reads TGCAGTGCTAGAGTTCAGCCATACAATGAGCAGTTCTTC.

This clonotype was detected ten times or more. The gene calls are TRBV5-5 and TRBJ2-3, with 7 bases identical to TRBD2. This CDR3 is built from 16 residues. The V and J ends lost 2 bases and 4 bases, in that order; junction bases with no gene match: 10. Germline V gene data show CDR1 as SGHKS and CDR2 as YYEKEE (reference sequence). CDR3 in DNA: TGTGCCAGCAGCTTCCTCCTAGCGGCACGCGCAGATACGCAGTATTTT. Amino acid sequence: CASSFLLAARADTQYF.

DNA for the CDR3: TGTGCCAGCACCAAAGACCGGGGTCCAAATTCACCCCTCCACTTT. This encodes CASTKDRGPNSPLHF. V and J are TRBV7-2 and TRBJ1-6; no definite D call. This CDR3 is 15 amino acids long. Trimming left V 7 bases short and J 7 bases short, with 17 bases between. Germline lookup yields CDR1 SGHTA and CDR2 FQGNSA.

This clonotype was picked up many times. The chain is built from TRBV7-2 and TRBJ1-4; 7 positions match TRBD1. The germline V gene has CDR1 SGHTA and CDR2 FQGNSA. This CDR3 has 13 amino acids. V lost 11 bases, J lost 4 bases, and 7 bases stayed unmatched. The CDR3 DNA is TGTGCCGAGCAGCGACAGGGTAATGAAAAACTGTTTTTT. It specifies CAEQRQGNEKLFF.

This clonotype has ten or more counts. CDR3 loop: CSVEGTGTDTQYF. CDR3 bases: TGCAGCGTTGAAGGGACGGGCACAGATACGCAGTATTTT. The chain combines TRBV29-1 with TRBJ2-3; D uncertain. From germline, CDR1 is SQVTM and CDR2 ANQGSEA. This CDR3 comprises 13 residues. Trimming removed 1 base from V and 1 base from J, with 6 bases in between.

In this sample, this clonotype turned up many times. V gene TRBV27 combines with J gene TRBJ1-1; 7 bases align to TRBD1. J was trimmed by 7 bases and V by 5 bases; bases with no gene match: 16. CDR1 MNHEY and CDR2 SMNVEV come from the germline V gene (reference sequence). The CDR3 sequence is 16 residues long. The CDR3 protein is CASSPRGGRLSGEAFF. Written as DNA, the CDR3 is TGTGCCAGCAGTCCCAGGGGGGGGAGGCTGTCTGGTGAAGCTTTCTTT.

This clonotype was counted ten times or more. V and J are TRBV20-1 and TRBJ2-7, with a weak D call TRBD2 (6 bases). V lost 3 bases and J 4 bases, leaving 13 bases between the germline ends. The CDR3 consists of 13 residues. The germline V gene has CDR1 DFQATT and CDR2 SNEGSKA (reference sequence). The CDR3 nucleotides are TGCAGTGCTAGTCTCGGGAGCAGGTACGAGCAGTACTTC. This gives the protein CSASLGSRYEQYF.

At least ten counts were recorded for this clonotype. V and J are TRBV7-2 and TRBJ2-3; D tentatively reads TRBD1 or TRBD2 (6 bases each). The CDR3 has 15 residues. The V end was cut by 1 base, the J end by 3 bases, with 11 bases between. Germline assignment: CDR1 SGHTA and CDR2 FQGNSA. The CDR3 sequence: CASSLDRAGTDTQYF. The CDR3 coding sequence is TGTGCCAGCAGCTTAGACAGGGCGGGGACAGATACGCAGTATTTT.

This clonotype was seen many times. The chain links TRBV20-1 to TRBJ2-1; D unresolved. CDR3 size: 11 residues. V shed 6 bases and J shed 6 bases, with 9 bases lying between them. Germline loops: CDR1 DFQATT, CDR2 SNEGSKA (reference sequence). CDR3 protein: CSARLVNEQFF. The CDR3 DNA follows: TGCAGTGCCCGACTTGTCAATGAGCAGTTCTTC.

The table lists this clonotype with a few counts. This chain uses TRBV7-9 with TRBJ2-7; possibly TRBD1 for D (6 bases). The V gene lost 5 bases and the J gene lost 2 bases, with 19 bases spanning the gap. CDR1 is SEHNR and CDR2 is FQNEAQ in the germline V gene (reference sequence). This CDR3 is 16 amino acids long. The DNA of the CDR3 is TGTGCCAGCAGCCTTACGGAAGGGGGAAACACCTACGAGCAGTACTTC. It specifies CASSLTEGGNTYEQYF.